This T cell receptor beta chain was profiled in a study of blood T cells in healthy people across ages. Primed by a sample-barcoded 5' primer and a J-beta primer mix, a second PCR proceeded for roughly 6 to 12 cycles. TCRdb re-derived calls from the 5' RACE reads in MiXCR, one entry per CDR3 protein. The data contain 1.5 million to 2 million distinct CDR3 sequences, almost 35% of them singletons. CDR3 length: 14 amino acids. V was pared by 0 bases and J by 5 bases, with 5 bases of the junction left unmatched. Germline CDR1 GTSNPN, CDR2 SVGIG (reference sequence). J is TRBJ2-3 and V is TRBV30; 7 bases are a match to TRBD2. The source material was blood. The clonotype was recovered from a woman aged 25 to 39 in good health. CDR3 DNA: TGTGCCTGGAGTGTAGGCGGGAGTGGAGATACGCAGTATTTT. This codes for CAWSVGGSGDTQYF.